Sequencing of this TCR beta chain was carried out in a study of CD4 T cells in relation to SARS-CoV-2 and coronaviruses. Unexposed donor CD4+ T cells date from 2011-2018, before the COVID-19 pandemic. CD4+ T cells were isolated from the cells after about ten days of culture. Trimming took off 0 bases at V and 7 bases at J, with 10 bases between the two ends. CDR1 and CDR2 (germline): LNHDA, SQIVND (reference sequence). CDR3 size: 14 residues. This clone came up once. No antigen is known for it. Here immunoSEQ multiplex PCR was the method, and the copy in TCRdb shows in-frame clones only, minus some. Seen here are over 15,000 clones, approximately 80% observed once, and the top ten hold approximately 26%.

The chain recombines TRBV19 with TRBJ2-1; D is uncertain. This receptor was obtained from a human donor in good health. What was sequenced was CD4+ T cells from PBMCs, cultured in vitro. CDR3 loop: CASSIDHNVNEQFF. CDR3 DNA sequence: TGTGCCAGTAGTATAGACCACAACGTGAATGAGCAGTTCTTC.